The rows below give T cell receptor beta chains drawn from one sample of a study of blood T cell repertoires in COVID-19. Sequencing used immunoSEQ multiplex PCR; TCRdb keeps in-frame clones, though not all of them. The data show approximately 300,000 clones, with 85% to 90% seen just once and about 4% held by the top ten. The sequenced sample consisted of PBMCs or T cells enriched from blood (not recorded which). The receptors shown here come from a young man who had recovered from COVID-19. CDR3s include the opening cysteine and the closing phenylalanine or tryptophan. D genes are given only for firm matches. The size of a clone is reported for some rows only, either as once, few or many, or as a class for expanded clones.

clone_size d_call j_call v_call cdr3_aa cdr3_nt
NA TRBD2 TRBJ2-3 TRBV7-9 CASSLAAFQGGTDTQYF TGTGCCAGCAGCTTAGCGGCCTTCCAGGGAGGGACAGATACGCAGTATTTT
NA TRBD1 TRBJ2-5 TRBV9 CASSATGGETQYF TGTGCCAGCAGTGCAACAGGGGGGGAGACCCAGTACTTC
NA TRBD2 TRBJ2-5 TRBV4-2 CASSQDSLAGGQTQYF TGTGCCAGCAGCCAAGATAGTCTAGCGGGGGGACAGACCCAGTACTTC
once NA TRBJ1-6 TRBV5-1 CASSPTPGTRGLSPLHF TGCGCCAGCAGCCCTACTCCGGGGACAAGGGGCCTTTCACCCCTCCACTTT
NA NA TRBJ1-5 TRBV5-5 CASSDDRLNQPQHF TGTGCCAGCAGCGACGACAGGCTAAATCAGCCCCAGCATTTT
NA TRBD1 TRBJ1-1 TRBV5-1 CASTGDRITEAFF TGCGCCAGCACCGGGGACAGAATCACTGAAGCTTTCTTT
NA TRBD2 TRBJ2-3 TRBV9 CASSVETSGVVGDTQYF TGTGCCAGCAGCGTAGAAACTAGCGGGGTCGTCGGGGATACGCAGTATTTT
NA NA TRBJ1-1 TRBV11-2 CASSYFFGRDSYEAFF TGTGCCAGCAGTTATTTCTTTGGTCGAGACAGTTATGAAGCTTTCTTT
once TRBD1 TRBJ1-5 TRBV7-9 CASSPHPGTGVNQPQHF TGTGCCAGCAGCCCACATCCCGGGACAGGGGTCAATCAGCCCCAGCATTTT
few NA TRBJ1-1 TRBV7-2 CASSRLTKAVTEAFF TGTGCCAGCAGCCGCCTTACCAAGGCGGTCACTGAAGCTTTCTTT
NA NA TRBJ1-5 TRBV7-2 CASSFNPGISNQPQHF TGTGCCAGCAGCTTTAATCCGGGAATCAGCAATCAGCCCCAGCATTTT
NA NA TRBJ2-2 TRBV21-1 CASSNYSRGRTGELFF TGTGCCAGCAGCAATTACTCGCGGGGGAGGACCGGGGAGCTGTTTTTT
few TRBD2 TRBJ2-3 TRBV7-2 CASSLGLAGRVTQYF TGTGCCAGCAGCTTAGGACTAGCGGGCCGGGTTACGCAGTATTTT
NA NA TRBJ1-6 TRBV28 CASTPLEGYSPLHF TGTGCCAGCACGCCTCTGGAGGGTTATTCACCCCTCCACTTT
NA TRBD2 TRBJ2-1 TRBV19 CAAMRTSGTKSYNEQFF TGTGCCGCGATGAGGACTAGCGGGACGAAGTCCTACAATGAGCAGTTCTTC
once NA TRBJ2-2 TRBV29-1 CSVVGQNTGELFF TGCAGCGTAGTTGGACAGAACACCGGGGAGCTGTTTTTT
NA TRBD1 TRBJ2-7 TRBV19 CASSSNRGLDEQYF TGTGCCAGTAGTAGCAACAGGGGGCTGGACGAGCAGTACTTC
NA NA TRBJ2-7 TRBV5-1 CASSLDSNDRYF TGCGCCAGCAGCCTCGACTCCAACGACCGATACTTC
few NA TRBJ2-3 TRBV4-1 CASSQVPLSDTQYF TGCGCCAGCAGCCAAGTCCCACTGTCAGATACGCAGTATTTT
NA TRBD2 TRBJ2-1 TRBV5-5 CASSPGLLMLAGGYNEQFF TGTGCCAGCAGCCCCGGACTGCTGATGCTAGCGGGAGGTTACAATGAGCAGTTCTTC
NA NA TRBJ2-1 TRBV7-2 CASSLRTNNEQFF TGTGCCAGCAGCCTCAGGACAAACAATGAGCAGTTCTTC
NA NA TRBJ2-3 TRBV9 CASSAQRRIYTDTQYF TGTGCCAGCAGCGCCCAAAGGAGAATTTACACAGATACGCAGTATTTT
NA NA TRBJ1-2 TRBV2 CASSHRRRMKANYGYTF TGTGCCAGCAGTCACCGACGGAGAATGAAAGCTAACTATGGCTACACCTTC
NA TRBD1 TRBJ1-2 TRBV7-9 CASSLGTTGAEYGYTF TGTGCCAGCAGCTTAGGGACGACAGGGGCTGAATATGGCTACACCTTC
NA NA TRBJ2-3 TRBV18 CASSPTRVETDTQYF TGTGCCAGCTCACCCACCCGGGTGGAAACAGATACGCAGTATTTT
once TRBD2 TRBJ2-3 TRBV5-1 CASSFPLLGGADTQYF TGCGCCAGCAGCTTTCCTCTTCTCGGGGGGGCAGATACGCAGTATTTT
NA NA TRBJ2-7 TRBV6-1 CASSEYRVVDEQYF TGTGCCAGCAGTGAATACAGGGTCGTTGACGAGCAGTACTTC
NA TRBD1 TRBJ1-2 TRBV27 CASSLYTGDGYTF TGTGCCAGCAGTTTATATACAGGGGATGGCTACACCTTC
NA NA TRBJ1-2 TRBV5-6 CASSLVKQAANYGYTF TGTGCCAGCAGCTTGGTTAAACAGGCCGCTAACTATGGCTACACCTTC
NA NA TRBJ1-5 TRBV5-8 CASSLGQLGRPQHF TGTGCCAGCAGCTTGGGACAGCTAGGACGGCCCCAGCATTTT
NA NA TRBJ1-2 TRBV6-5 CASSRNRGYGYTF TGTGCCAGCAGCCGGAACCGCGGCTATGGCTACACCTTC
NA NA TRBJ1-1 TRBV11-2 CASSFIRDTTEAFF TGTGCCAGCAGCTTTATCCGGGACACCACTGAAGCTTTCTTT
NA NA TRBJ1-1 TRBV30 CALRDPKPTEAFF TGTGCCCTTCGAGATCCTAAGCCTACTGAAGCTTTCTTT
NA TRBD2 TRBJ2-1 TRBV11-2 CASSPGLAYNEQFF TGTGCCAGCAGCCCGGGACTAGCTTACAATGAGCAGTTCTTC
NA TRBD1 TRBJ1-1 TRBV19 CASSIGGGEAFF TGTGCCAGTAGTATAGGAGGGGGCGAAGCTTTCTTT
NA NA TRBJ1-2 TRBV28 CASRNNGGDYGYTF TGTGCCAGCAGGAATAACGGGGGTGACTATGGCTACACCTTC
NA NA TRBJ2-1 TRBV4-1 CASGATAYNEQFF TGCGCCAGCGGAGCGACAGCTTACAATGAGCAGTTCTTC
NA TRBD1 TRBJ1-2 TRBV5-6 CASSHQHPGRGQSGYTF TGTGCCAGCAGCCATCAACACCCCGGCAGGGGGCAGAGTGGCTACACCTTC
NA NA TRBJ2-7 TRBV5-6 CASSSTAYEQYF TGTGCCAGCAGCTCTACCGCCTACGAGCAGTACTTC
NA TRBD2 TRBJ2-3 TRBV4-1 CASSQERASGATDTQYF TGCGCCAGCAGCCAAGAAAGGGCTAGCGGGGCAACAGATACGCAGTATTTT